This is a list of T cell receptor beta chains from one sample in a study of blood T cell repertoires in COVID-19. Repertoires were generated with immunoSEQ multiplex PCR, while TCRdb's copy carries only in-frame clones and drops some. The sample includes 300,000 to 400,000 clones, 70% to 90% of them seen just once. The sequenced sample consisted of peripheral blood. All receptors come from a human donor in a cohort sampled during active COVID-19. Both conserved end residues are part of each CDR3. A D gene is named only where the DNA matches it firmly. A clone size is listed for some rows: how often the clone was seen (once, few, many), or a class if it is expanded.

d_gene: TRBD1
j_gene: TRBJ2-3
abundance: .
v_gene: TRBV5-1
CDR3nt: TGCGCCAGCAGCTCGACTAACAACGACAGGGGGTATTTT
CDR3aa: CASSSTNNDRGYF

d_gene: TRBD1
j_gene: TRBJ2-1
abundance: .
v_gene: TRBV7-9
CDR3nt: TGTGCCAGCAGCTTAGGACAGGGGGAGTACAATGAGCAGTTCTTC
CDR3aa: CASSLGQGEYNEQFF

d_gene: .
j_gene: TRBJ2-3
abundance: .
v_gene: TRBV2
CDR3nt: TGTGCCAGCACTCGTTCCGGGAGAGGTGCAGATACGCAGTATTTT
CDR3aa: CASTRSGRGADTQYF

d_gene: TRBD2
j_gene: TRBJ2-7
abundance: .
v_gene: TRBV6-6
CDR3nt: TGTGCCAGCAGGGGACTAGCTACCTACGAGCAGTACTTC
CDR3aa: CASRGLATYEQYF

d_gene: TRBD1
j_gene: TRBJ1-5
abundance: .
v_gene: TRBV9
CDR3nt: TGTGCCAGCAGCGCCTCCGGGACAGGGGACCAGCCCCAGCATTTT
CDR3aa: CASSASGTGDQPQHF

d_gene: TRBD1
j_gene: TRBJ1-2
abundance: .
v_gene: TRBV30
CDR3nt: TGTGCCTGGAGTGCGACAGGGGACTATGGCTACACCTTC
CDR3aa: CAWSATGDYGYTF

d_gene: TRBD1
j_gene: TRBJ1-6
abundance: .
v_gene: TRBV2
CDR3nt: TGTGCCAGCACTCCCGGACAGGGCCGCAATTCACCCCTCCACTTT
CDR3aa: CASTPGQGRNSPLHF

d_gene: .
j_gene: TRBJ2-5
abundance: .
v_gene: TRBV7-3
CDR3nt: TGTGCCAGCAGCACTAAAACACAGGGTTGGGAGACCCAGTACTTC
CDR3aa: CASSTKTQGWETQYF

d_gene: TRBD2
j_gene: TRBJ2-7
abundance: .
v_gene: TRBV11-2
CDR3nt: TGTGCCAGCAGCTTACCTAGCGGGATATCGTCCTACGAGCAGTACTTC
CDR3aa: CASSLPSGISSYEQYF

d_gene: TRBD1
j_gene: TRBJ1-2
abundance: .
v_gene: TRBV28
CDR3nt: TGTGCCAGCAGCCAGACAGGGGACCACTATGGCTACACCTTC
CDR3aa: CASSQTGDHYGYTF

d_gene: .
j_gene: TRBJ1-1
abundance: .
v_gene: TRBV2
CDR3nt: TGTGCCAGCGGACGACAGATCACTGAAGCTTTCTTT
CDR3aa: CASGRQITEAFF

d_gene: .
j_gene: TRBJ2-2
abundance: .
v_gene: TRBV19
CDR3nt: TGTGCCAGTAGTGTACCGTCCCGGGGAGACACCGGGGAGCTGTTTTTT
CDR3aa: CASSVPSRGDTGELFF

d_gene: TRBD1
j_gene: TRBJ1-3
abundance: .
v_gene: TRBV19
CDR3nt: TGTGCCAGTAGTATCCAACAGGGGGGCTCTGGAAACACCATATATTTT
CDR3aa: CASSIQQGGSGNTIYF

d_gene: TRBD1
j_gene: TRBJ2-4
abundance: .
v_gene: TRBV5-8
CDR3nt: TGTGCCAGCAGCGTTGGGACAGGGAATGACATTCAGTACTTC
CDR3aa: CASSVGTGNDIQYF

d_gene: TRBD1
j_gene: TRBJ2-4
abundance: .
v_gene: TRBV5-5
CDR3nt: TGTGCCAGCAGGTATACCGGGACAGGAAACATTCAGTACTTC
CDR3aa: CASRYTGTGNIQYF

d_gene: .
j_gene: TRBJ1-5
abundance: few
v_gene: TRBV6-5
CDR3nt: TGTGCCAGCAGGTCAGGGTTCAGTCAGCCCCAGCATTTT
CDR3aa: CASRSGFSQPQHF

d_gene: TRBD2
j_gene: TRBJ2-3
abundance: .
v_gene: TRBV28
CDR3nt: TGTGCCAGCAGTTCGATTAGCGGGAGGGCTACAGATACGCAGTATTTT
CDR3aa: CASSSISGRATDTQYF

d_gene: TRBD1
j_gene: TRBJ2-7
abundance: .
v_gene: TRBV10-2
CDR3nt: TGCGCCAGCAGTGAGTCATTGGGACAGTACTACGAGCAGTACTTC
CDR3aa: CASSESLGQYYEQYF

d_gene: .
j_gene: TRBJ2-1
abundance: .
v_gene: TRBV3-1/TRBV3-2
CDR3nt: TGTGCCAGCAGCCAAGTCGACAATGAGCAGTTCTTC
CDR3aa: CASSQVDNEQFF

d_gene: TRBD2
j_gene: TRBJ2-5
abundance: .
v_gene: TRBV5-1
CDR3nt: TGCGCCAGCAGCTTGGTCGTGTGGACTAGCGGGAGTAGAGAGACCCAGTACTTC
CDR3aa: CASSLVVWTSGSRETQYF

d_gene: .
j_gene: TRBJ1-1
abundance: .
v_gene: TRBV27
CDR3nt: TGTGCCAGCAGTTACTTCCGAGGGGGTGAAGCTTTCTTT
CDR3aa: CASSYFRGGEAFF

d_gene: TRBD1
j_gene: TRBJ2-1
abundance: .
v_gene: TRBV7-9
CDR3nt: TGTGCCAGCAGCGGGACGGTTTACAGGGGAACCGAGCAGTTCTTC
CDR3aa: CASSGTVYRGTEQFF

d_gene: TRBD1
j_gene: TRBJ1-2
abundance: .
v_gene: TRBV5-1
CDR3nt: TGCGCCAGCTCCCAACAGGGGGGCGGGGGCTACACCTTC
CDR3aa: CASSQQGGGGYTF

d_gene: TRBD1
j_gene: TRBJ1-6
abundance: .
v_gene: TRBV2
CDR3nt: TGTGCCAGCAGAACAGGGGGATCACCCCTCCACTTT
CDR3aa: CASRTGGSPLHF

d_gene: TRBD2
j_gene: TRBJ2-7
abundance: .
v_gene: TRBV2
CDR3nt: TGTGCCAGCAGTGAACCGGAGGGACTAGCGGGATTTCCGGGGGAGCAGTACTTC
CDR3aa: CASSEPEGLAGFPGEQYF

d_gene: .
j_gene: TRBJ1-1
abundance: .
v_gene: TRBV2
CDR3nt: TGTGCCAGCAGCTTAGGAGCGGGCGGGAACACTGAAGCTTTCTTT
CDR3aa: CASSLGAGGNTEAFF

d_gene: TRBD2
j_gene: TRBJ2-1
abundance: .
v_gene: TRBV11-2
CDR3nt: TGTGCCAGCAGCTCCCTAGCGGGCCCGTACAATGAGCAGTTCTTC
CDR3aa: CASSSLAGPYNEQFF

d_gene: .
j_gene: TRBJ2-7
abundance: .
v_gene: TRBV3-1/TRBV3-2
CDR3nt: TGTGCCAGCAGCCAAGATGTAGGTGGGAGCACCCACGAGCAGTACTTC
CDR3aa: CASSQDVGGSTHEQYF

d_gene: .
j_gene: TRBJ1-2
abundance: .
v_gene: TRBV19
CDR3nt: TGTGCCAGTAGTCCCCGGGACACCGTCAACTATGGCTACACCTTC
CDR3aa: CASSPRDTVNYGYTF

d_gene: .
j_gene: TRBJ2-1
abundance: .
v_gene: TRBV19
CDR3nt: TGTGCCAGTAGTATTGCGCGACTATTCGTCCCCAATGAGCAGTTCTTC
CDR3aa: CASSIARLFVPNEQFF

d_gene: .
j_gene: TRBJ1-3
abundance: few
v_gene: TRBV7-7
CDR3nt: TGTGCTAGCGGACTGGGAGGGCAAGGTGGAAACACCATATATTTT
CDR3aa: CASGLGGQGGNTIYF

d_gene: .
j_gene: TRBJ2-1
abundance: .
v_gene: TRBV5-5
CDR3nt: TGTGCCAGCAGCTTGCCAGGGAACAATGAGCAGTTCTTC
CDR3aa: CASSLPGNNEQFF

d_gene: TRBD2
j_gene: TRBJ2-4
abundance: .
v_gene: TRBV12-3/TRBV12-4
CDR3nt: TGTGCCAGCAGCCCTGCGCGGGGGGCTCGGCAGTACTTC
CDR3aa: CASSPARGARQYF

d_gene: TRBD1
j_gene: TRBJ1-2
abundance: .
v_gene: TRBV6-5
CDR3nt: TGTGCCAGCAGTTACGACTATCAGGGGGCAGGGGGCTACACCTTC
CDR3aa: CASSYDYQGAGGYTF

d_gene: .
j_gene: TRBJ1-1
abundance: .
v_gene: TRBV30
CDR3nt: TGTGCCTGGATCGGGAGGGGCCGTTCTCTCGGGACTGAAGCTTTCTTT
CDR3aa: CAWIGRGRSLGTEAFF

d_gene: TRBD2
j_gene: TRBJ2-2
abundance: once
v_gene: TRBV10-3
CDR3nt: TGTGCCATCAATAAAGGGACTAGCGGGAGGGCCAGGACCGGGGAGCTGTTTTTT
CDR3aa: CAINKGTSGRARTGELFF